This TCR beta chain was obtained from a study of blood T cells in healthy people across ages. The CDR3 spans 14 residues. Trimming took 1 base from V and 11 from J, leaving 17 bases between them. Germline V gene lookup returns CDR1 SGHVS and CDR2 FQNEAQ. About this clonotype itself: The antigen is not known.

Each donor supplied 7.5 to 10 milliliters of peripheral blood. Alongside a J-beta primer mix, a sample-barcoded 5' primer served in a second PCR lasting roughly 7 to 11 cycles. A tag from a template-switch adaptor with 12 random nucleotides marked each cDNA molecule. From the 5' RACE reads, TCRdb called clonotypes with MiXCR, one entry per CDR3 protein. Of 800,000 to 950,000 distinct CDR3 sequences in the sample, roughly 52% were seen once. Findings and caveats of the study: It was held that the diversity estimates obtained from one million T cells were underestimates. Donor CMV infection status was unknown, possibly confounding age-related changes in expanded clonotypes.

The specimen sequenced was blood. The chain carries TRBV7-8 and TRBJ2-5, with D hard to call. The source of this sequence is a young man in good health. CDR3 loop: CASSLDARYNEQYF. The CDR3, as DNA: TGTGCCAGCAGCTTAGATGCCAGGTACAATGAGCAGTACTTC. Based on the CDR3 plus reference TRBV7-8 and TRBJ2-5, the full variable domain is GAGVSQSPRYKVAKRGQDVALRCDPISGHVSLFWYQQALGQGPEFLTYFQNEAQLDKSGLPSDRFFAERPEGSVSTLKIQRTQQEDSAVYLCASSLDARYNEQYFGPGTRLLVL.